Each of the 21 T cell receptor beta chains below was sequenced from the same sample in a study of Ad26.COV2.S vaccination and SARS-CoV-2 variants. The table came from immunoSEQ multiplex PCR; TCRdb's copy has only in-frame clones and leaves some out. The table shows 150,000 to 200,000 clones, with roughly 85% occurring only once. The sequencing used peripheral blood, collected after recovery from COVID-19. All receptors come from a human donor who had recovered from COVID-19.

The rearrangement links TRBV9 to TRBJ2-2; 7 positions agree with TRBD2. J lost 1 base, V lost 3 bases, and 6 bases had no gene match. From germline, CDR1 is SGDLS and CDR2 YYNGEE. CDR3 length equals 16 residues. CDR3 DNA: TGTGCCAGCAGCGGGACGGGGGGAGGGAACACCGGGGAGCTGTTTTTT. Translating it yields CASSGTGGGNTGELFF.

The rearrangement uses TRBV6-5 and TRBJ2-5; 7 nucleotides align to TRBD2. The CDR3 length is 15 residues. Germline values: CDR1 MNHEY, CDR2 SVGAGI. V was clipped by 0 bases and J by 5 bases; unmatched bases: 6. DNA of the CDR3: TGTGCCAGCAGTTACTCGATGGGGGGGGTGGAGACCCAGTACTTC. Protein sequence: CASSYSMGGVETQYF.

The CDR3: CASTSPRTEAFF. The DNA for the CDR3 is TGTGCCAGCACTTCCCCGCGGACTGAAGCTTTCTTT. This chain joins TRBV6-5 and TRBJ1-1, with D unclear. Germline-derived CDR1 and CDR2 are MNHEY and SVGAGI. V was cut by 7 bases and J by 5 bases, with 11 bases left in between. This CDR3 has 12 amino acids.

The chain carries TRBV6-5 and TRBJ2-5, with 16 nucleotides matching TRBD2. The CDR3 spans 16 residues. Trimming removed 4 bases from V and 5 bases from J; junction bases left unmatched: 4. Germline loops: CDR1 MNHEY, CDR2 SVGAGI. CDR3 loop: CASSSGLAGGQETQYF. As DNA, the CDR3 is TGTGCCAGCAGTTCGGGACTAGCGGGGGGGCAGGAGACCCAGTACTTC.

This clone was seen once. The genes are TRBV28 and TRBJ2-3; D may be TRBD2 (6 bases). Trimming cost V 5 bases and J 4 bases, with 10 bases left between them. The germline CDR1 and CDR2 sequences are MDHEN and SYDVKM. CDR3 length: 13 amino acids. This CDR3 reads CASSPRLADTQYF. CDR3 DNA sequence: TGTGCCAGCAGTCCCCGACTAGCAGATACGCAGTATTTT.

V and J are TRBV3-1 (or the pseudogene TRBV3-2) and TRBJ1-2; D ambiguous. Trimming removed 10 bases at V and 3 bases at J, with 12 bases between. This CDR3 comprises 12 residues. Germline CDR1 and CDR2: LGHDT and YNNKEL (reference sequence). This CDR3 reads CATQDGYYGYTF. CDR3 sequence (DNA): TGTGCCACCCAGGACGGTTACTATGGCTACACCTTC.

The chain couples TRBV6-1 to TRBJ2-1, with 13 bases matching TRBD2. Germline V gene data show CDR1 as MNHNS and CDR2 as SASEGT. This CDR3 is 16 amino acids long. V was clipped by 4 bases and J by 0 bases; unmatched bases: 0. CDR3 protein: CASSGLAGGSYNEQFF. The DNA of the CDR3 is TGTGCCAGCAGTGGACTAGCGGGAGGCTCCTACAATGAGCAGTTCTTC.

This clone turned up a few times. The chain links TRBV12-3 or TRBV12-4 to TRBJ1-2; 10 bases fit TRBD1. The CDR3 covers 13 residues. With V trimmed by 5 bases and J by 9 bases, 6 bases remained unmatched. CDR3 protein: CASSQDRGARYTF. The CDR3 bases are TGTGCCAGCAGTCAGGACAGGGGGGCGCGCTACACCTTC.

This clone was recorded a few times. CDR3 region: CASSPQGADQPQHF. The CDR3 nucleotides are TGTGCCAGCTCACCGCAGGGGGCGGATCAGCCCCAGCATTTT. The J gene is TRBJ1-5, the V gene TRBV18; 8 nucleotides match TRBD1. The J segment lost 5 bases and the V segment lost 3 bases, leaving 3 bases of the junction unmatched. This CDR3 region has 14 residues. The germline V gene has CDR1 KGHSH and CDR2 LQKENI. Variable domain in full (rest from reference TRBV18 and TRBJ1-5): NAGVMQNPRHLVRRRGQEARLRCSPMKGHSHVYWYRQLPEEGLKFMVYLQKENIIDESGMPKERFSAEFPKEGPSILRIQQVVRGDSAAYFCASSPQGADQPQHFGDGTRLSIL.

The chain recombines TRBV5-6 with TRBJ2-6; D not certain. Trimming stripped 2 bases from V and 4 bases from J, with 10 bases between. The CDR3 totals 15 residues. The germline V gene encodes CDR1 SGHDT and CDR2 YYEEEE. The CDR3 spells CASSFVVSGANVLTF. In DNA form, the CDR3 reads TGTGCCAGCAGCTTCGTCGTCTCGGGGGCCAACGTCCTGACTTTC.

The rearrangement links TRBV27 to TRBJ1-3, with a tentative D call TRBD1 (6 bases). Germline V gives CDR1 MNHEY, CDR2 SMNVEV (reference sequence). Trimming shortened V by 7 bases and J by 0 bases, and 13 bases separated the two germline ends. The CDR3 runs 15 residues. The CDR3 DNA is TGTGCCAGCACCAGCACAGGGAGCTCTGGAAACACCATATATTTT. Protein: CASTSTGSSGNTIYF.

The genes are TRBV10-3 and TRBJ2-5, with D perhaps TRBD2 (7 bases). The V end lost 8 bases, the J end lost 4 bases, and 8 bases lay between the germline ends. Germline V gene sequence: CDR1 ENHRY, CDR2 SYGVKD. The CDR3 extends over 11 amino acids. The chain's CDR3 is CAIGGAETQYF. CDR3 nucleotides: TGTGCCATCGGGGGGGCAGAGACCCAGTACTTC.

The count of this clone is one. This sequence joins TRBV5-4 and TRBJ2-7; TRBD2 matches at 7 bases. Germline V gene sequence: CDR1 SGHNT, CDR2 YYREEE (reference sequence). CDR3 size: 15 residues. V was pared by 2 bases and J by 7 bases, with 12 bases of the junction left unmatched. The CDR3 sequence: CASSLSGRLRGEQYF. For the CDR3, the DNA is TGTGCCAGCAGCTTATCCGGGAGGTTACGGGGGGAGCAGTACTTC. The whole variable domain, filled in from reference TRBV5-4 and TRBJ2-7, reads ETGVTQSPTHLIKTRGQQVTLRCSSQSGHNTVSWYQQALGQGPQFIFQYYREEENGRGNFPPRFSGLQFPNYSSELNVNALELDDSALYLCASSLSGRLRGEQYFGPGTRLTVT.

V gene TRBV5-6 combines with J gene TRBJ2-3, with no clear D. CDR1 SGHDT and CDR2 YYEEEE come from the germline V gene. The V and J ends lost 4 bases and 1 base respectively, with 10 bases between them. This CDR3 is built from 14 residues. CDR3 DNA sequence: TGTGCCAGCAGCCCTTTTGGGGGCACAGATACGCAGTATTTT. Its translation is CASSPFGGTDTQYF.

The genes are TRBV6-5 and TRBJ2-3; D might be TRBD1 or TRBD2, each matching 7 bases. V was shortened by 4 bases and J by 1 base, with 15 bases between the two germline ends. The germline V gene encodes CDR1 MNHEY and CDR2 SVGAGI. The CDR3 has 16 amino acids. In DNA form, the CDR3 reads TGTGCCAGCAGTTTTCAGGGGGGGCTAGGCACAGATACGCAGTATTTT. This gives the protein CASSFQGGLGTDTQYF.

The CDR3 loop is CASSLGGRTEAFF. Written as DNA, the CDR3 is TGTGCCAGCAGTTTGGGGGGGAGGACTGAAGCTTTCTTT. The rearrangement links TRBV12-3 or TRBV12-4 to TRBJ1-1; D possibly corresponds to TRBD1 (5 bases). The V and J ends lost 3 bases and 5 bases respectively, with 10 bases between them. This CDR3 spans 13 amino acids.

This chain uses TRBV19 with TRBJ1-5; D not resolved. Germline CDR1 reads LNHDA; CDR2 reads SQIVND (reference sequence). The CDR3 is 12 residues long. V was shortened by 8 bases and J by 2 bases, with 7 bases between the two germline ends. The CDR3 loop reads CASGLGNQPQHF. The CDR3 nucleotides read TGTGCCAGTGGTTTGGGCAATCAGCCCCAGCATTTT. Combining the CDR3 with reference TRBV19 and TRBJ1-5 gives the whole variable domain DGGITQSPKYLFRKEGQNVTLSCEQNLNHDAMYWYRQDPGQGLRLIYYSQIVNDFQKGDIAEGYSVSREKKESFPLTVTSAQKNPTAFYLCASGLGNQPQHFGDGTRLSIL.

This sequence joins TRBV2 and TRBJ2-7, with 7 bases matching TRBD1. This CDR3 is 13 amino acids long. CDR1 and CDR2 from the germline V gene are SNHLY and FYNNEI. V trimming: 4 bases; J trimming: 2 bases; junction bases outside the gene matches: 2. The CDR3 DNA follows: TGTGCCAGCAGTGGCCAGGGGGCCTACGAGCAGTACTTC. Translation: CASSGQGAYEQYF. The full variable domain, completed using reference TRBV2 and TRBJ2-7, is EPEVTQTPSHQVTQMGQEVILRCVPISNHLYFYWYRQILGQKVEFLVSFYNNEISEKSEIFDDQFSVERPDGSNFTLKIRSTKLEDSAMYFCASSGQGAYEQYFGPGTRLTVT.

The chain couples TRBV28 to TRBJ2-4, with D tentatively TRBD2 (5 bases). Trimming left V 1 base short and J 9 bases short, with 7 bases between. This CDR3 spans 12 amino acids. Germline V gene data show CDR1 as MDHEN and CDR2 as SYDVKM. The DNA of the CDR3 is TGTGCCAGCAGTTTATCGGGGATCATTCAGTACTTC. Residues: CASSLSGIIQYF.

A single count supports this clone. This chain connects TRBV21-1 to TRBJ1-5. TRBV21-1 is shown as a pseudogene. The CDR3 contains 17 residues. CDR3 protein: CASSKILWGGVNQPQHF. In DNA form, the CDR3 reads TGTGCCAGCAGCAAAATCCTCTGGGGGGGAGTCAATCAGCCCCAGCATTTT.

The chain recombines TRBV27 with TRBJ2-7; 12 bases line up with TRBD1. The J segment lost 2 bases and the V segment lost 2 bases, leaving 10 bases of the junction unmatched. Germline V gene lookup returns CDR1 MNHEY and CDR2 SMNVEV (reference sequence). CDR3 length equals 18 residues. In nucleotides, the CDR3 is TGTGCCAGCAGTTTAGCATTAGCGGGACAGGGGGCTACCTACGAGCAGTACTTC. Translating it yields CASSLALAGQGATYEQYF.